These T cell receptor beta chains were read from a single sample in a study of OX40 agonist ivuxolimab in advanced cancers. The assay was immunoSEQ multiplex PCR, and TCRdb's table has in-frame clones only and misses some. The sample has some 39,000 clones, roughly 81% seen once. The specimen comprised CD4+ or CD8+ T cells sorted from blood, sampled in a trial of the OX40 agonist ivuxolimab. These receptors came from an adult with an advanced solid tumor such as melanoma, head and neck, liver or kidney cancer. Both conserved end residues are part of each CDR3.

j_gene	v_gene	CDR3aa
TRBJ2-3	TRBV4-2	CASSQDPSGGPVLNTQYF
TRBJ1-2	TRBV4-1	CASSHPTGFPGYTF
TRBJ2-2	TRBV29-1	CSVSPSGSVGELFF
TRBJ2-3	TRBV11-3	CASSLDLSDTQYF
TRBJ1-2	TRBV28	CASSPAYGYTF
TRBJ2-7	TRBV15	CATSRDPLGYEQYF
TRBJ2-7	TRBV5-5	CASNPQRGEQYF
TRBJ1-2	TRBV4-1	CASTSSDGHYGYTF
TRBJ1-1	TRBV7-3	CASSLSTGSTEAFF
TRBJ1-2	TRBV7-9	CASSLDRRGYTF
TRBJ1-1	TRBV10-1	CASRATLNTEAFF
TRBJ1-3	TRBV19	CASSDTGSGNTIYF
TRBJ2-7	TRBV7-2	CASSSPGQDSYEQYF
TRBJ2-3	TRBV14	CASSQNWGTDTQYF
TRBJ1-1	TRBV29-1	CSVEITGGSRTFF
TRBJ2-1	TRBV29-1	CSVGSSGGANEQFF
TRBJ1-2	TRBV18	CASSPTLGRIPRGTYGYTF
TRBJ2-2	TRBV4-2	CASSQDPIGRDGVYTGELFF
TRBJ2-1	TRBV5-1	CASSRAGGFYNEQFF
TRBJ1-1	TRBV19	CASSIIGGTEAFF
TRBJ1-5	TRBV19	CASRDSNQPQHF
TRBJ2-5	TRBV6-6	CASSPWTSAETQYF
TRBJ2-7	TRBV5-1	CASSLLPGEQYF
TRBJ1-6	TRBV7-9	CASSLVGNSNSPLHF
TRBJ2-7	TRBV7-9	CASSELGGPGYEQYF
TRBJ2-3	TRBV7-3	CASSPLAGGPDTQYF
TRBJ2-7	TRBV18	CASSLRPGQGGYEQYF
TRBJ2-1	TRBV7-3	CASSPARADYNEQFF
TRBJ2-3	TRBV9	CASSPGLAGVGDTQYF
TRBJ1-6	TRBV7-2	CASSPVRSNSPLHF
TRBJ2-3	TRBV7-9	CASSLGVAAFTDTQYF
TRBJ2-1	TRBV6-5	CASITSGLAENEQFF
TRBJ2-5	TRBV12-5	CASGLGTKETQYF
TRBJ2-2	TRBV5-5	CASSLTSGVNTGELFF
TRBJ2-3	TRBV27	CASSNPMGGGTDTQYF
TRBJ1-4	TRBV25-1	CASSGGNQGLANEKLFF
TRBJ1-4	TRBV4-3	CASSQGQGTNEKLFF
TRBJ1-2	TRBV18	CASSPSGAKGDYTF
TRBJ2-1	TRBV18	CASSPLPGGNNEQFF
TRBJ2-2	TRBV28	CASSLRQAGELFF
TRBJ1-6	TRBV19	CASSIAIGGPNSPLHF
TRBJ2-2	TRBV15	CATSRETHPPGELFF
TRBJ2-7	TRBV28	CASSLVQGAGEQYF